The text below deals with one TCR beta chain. Its antigen is not yet known. No quality values exist for individual bases; no much larger clone is one base distant. The data stem from a study of shared clonotypes between healthy human individuals (TCRdb year 2020). Context from the whole study: A couple of women and a few men aged 18 to 49 years were included in the cohort. Blood TCR repertoires of a handful of healthy adults were deeply sequenced to estimate repertoire size and the extent of clonotype sharing between individuals. Different laboratories and diverse techniques were used to prepare libraries and sequence TCR repertoires, to increase sequencing depth and limit assay-specific biases. Each donor's leukapheresis produced roughly between about 0.8 and 8.9 billion PBMCs. Broad study findings and their caveats: Only blood was sampled, and tissue TCR repertoires likely differ from those in blood. Because the study included only a small number of donors, the genetic and exposure-history diversity represented was limited. Based on pairwise subsampling, the degree of clonotype sharing among donors was expected to be affected by sequencing depth.

Using the deep immunoSEQ assay, multiplex PCR amplified TCR CDR3 regions from genomic DNA. Extracted genomic DNA from each cell subset was distributed evenly across all wells of several immunoSEQ 96-well plates, and each plate was treated as a replicate. Each replicate PCR for unsorted PBMC received approximately 300 ng genomic DNA, equal to 30,000 to 35,000 T cell genomes. Ten immunoSEQ deep assay plates were used to sequence unsorted PBMC genomic DNA. The purified libraries were quantified using a Qubit 3.0 fluorometer, sized with a Bioanalyzer 2100, and then quantified again using the KAPA Library Quantification kit. A separate single-read 150-cycle Illumina NextSeq 550 flow cell was used to sequence each immunoSEQ 96-well plate. The paper's processing steps were these. Because the immunoSEQ output held only junctional sequences and lacked quality scores, the filtering could not match the filtering applied to full-length reads. Sequences were annotated with PyIR, a Python wrapper for IgBLAST v1.9, and V/J genes and CDR3 were assigned using IMGT germline references. Reads were filtered out if the reads had weak V/J assignments (E-value above 1e-6), no CDR3, stop codons, out-of-frame junctions, or ambiguous translated residues. V3J clonotypes were defined as sequences sharing an identical inferred V gene, J gene, and CDR3 amino acid sequence. The percentage overlap between two repertoires was calculated by dividing the number of shared unique clonotypes by the size of the smaller repertoire. Repertoire richness was assessed with RTK rarefaction, the Chao1 estimator, and Recon v2.1 estimates of unobserved clonotypes. TCRdb carries this immuneACCESS record with in-frame sequences only. Its versions omit some clonotypes, under half of them owing to an unresolved V gene in the studies checked, with the rest unexplained. D and trimming come from the DNA, and the V and J calls and clone size come from that table. Across this sample there are nearly 500,000 clones, with less than 80% seen only once. The ten most abundant clones make up over 10% of the sample.

Ends trimmed: V by 2 bases, J by 2 bases; bases unmatched to a gene: 1. From a lookup of the germline V gene, CDR1 and CDR2 are MDHEN and SYDVKM. Spanning cysteine to phenylalanine, the CDR3 consists of 14 amino acids. Only the CDR3 DNA is retained, 42 bases long and in frame from the first base. Healthy HIV-negative adults with no recently reported acute infections or vaccinations were included as donors. All donors were Caucasian adults living in Nashville, Tennessee, USA. For unsorted samples, 75 million to 100 million PBMCs were counted and genomic DNA was extracted with the QIAamp DNA Blood Mini kit. Blood was obtained by leukapheresis, after which PBMCs were separated by Ficoll-Histopaque density gradient centrifugation and cryopreserved in liquid nitrogen vapor phase.

The chain is encoded by TRBV28 joined to TRBJ2-7; 9 nucleotides in the junction match TRBD1. This clonotype originated in a woman aged 40 to 50 in good health. Some clones in this sample may be carry-over from other donors' samples. Sequencing used PBMCs. The CDR3 has the sequence CASSLGTGPYEQYF. The DNA sequence follows: TGTGCCAGCAGTTTAGGGACAGGGCCCTACGAGCAGTACTTC.